The 18 T cell receptor beta chains listed next were all sequenced from one sample in a study of blood T cells in healthy people across ages. With a J-beta primer mix and a sample-barcoded 5' primer, a second PCR ran about 7 to 12 cycles. One entry per CDR3 protein, called by TCRdb with MiXCR from the 5' RACE reads. This sample has 780,000 or so distinct CDR3 sequences, with 40% to 65% found just once. Sample: blood. The receptors here all came from a man older than 75 in good health.

This clonotype was seen a single time. The CDR3 DNA is TGCGCCAGCAGCCCCCTGGGGCGAGGCGGCTTCAGATACGCGTATTTT. Protein product: CASSPLGRGGFRYAYF. The chain has TRBV4-1 and TRBJ2-3, with D perhaps matching TRBD1 (5 bases). Deletions cut 4 bases from V and 14 bases from J, with 28 bases between. Germline V gives CDR1 MGHRA, CDR2 YSYEKL. This CDR3 has 16 amino acids.

The chain is built from TRBV6-5 and TRBJ2-3, with a tentative D call TRBD2 (6 bases). Germline-derived CDR1 and CDR2 are MNHEY and SVGAGI. V dropped 2 bases and J dropped 0 bases, with 6 bases sitting between them. The CDR3 totals 14 residues. CDR3 loop: CASSYAGSTDTQYF. CDR3 nucleotide sequence: TGTGCCAGCAGTTACGCGGGGAGCACAGATACGCAGTATTTT.

In this sample, this clonotype turned up once. One end of the junction is discordant with germline, which a read error may explain. The rearrangement joins TRBV2 to TRBJ1-1; TRBD1 might be the D (5 bases). The CDR3 length is 14 residues. In germline, CDR1 is SNHLY, CDR2 FYNNEI. The CDR3 region is CASRASGAGTEVFF. Written as DNA, the CDR3 is TGTGCCAGCAGGGCTTCCGGGGCGGGCACTGAAGTTTTCTTT.

The chain is built from TRBV7-2 and TRBJ1-6; D gene uncertain. Germline assignment: CDR1 SGHTA and CDR2 FQGNSA. The CDR3 contains 13 residues. The V gene lost 5 bases and the J gene lost 9 bases, with 11 bases spanning the gap. This CDR3 is CASSHARGSPLHF. In nucleotides, the CDR3 is TGTGCCAGCAGCCACGCCCGGGGTTCACCCCTCCACTTT.

This clonotype appeared a few times. V gene TRBV29-1 combines with J gene TRBJ2-5; 8 bases line up with TRBD2. The CDR3 is 15 amino acids. The trim removed 5 bases at V and 4 bases at J, leaving 12 bases unmatched. Germline CDR1 SQVTM, CDR2 ANQGSEA. The CDR3, as DNA: TGCAGCGTTTCACCTGAGGCCGGGAGGGGAGAGACCCAGTACTTC. Its translation: CSVSPEAGRGETQYF.

This clonotype has a handful of counts. The DNA of the CDR3 is TGTGCCAGCAGCGTGGGACAGGAGTACAATGAGCAGTTCTTC. Translating gives CASSVGQEYNEQFF. The rearrangement joins TRBV9 to TRBJ2-1, with 8 bases that match TRBD1. CDR3 length equals 14 residues. V lost 2 bases, J lost 4 bases, and 2 bases stayed unmatched. Per germline, CDR1 SGDLS and CDR2 YYNGEE.

The chain recombines TRBV5-1 with TRBJ2-1; TRBD2 aligns across 9 bases. The CDR3 runs 16 residues. Germline CDR1 is SGHRS and CDR2 is YFSETQ. Trimming took 0 bases from V and 2 from J; bases not matched to a gene: 3. The DNA for the CDR3 is TGCGCCAGCAGCTTGGTGGCTAGCGGGACCTACAATGAGCAGTTCTTC. The encoded protein is CASSLVASGTYNEQFF.

This clonotype has only one observation. This chain joins TRBV12-3 or TRBV12-4 and TRBJ1-2, with 9 bases identical to TRBD1. The ends lost 6 bases at V and 5 bases at J; junction bases unmatched: 7. This CDR3 is built from 14 residues. As DNA, the CDR3 is TGTGCCAGCAGGGAAACAGGACAGGGGTATGGCTACACCTTC. This translates into CASRETGQGYGYTF.

The rearrangement joins TRBV5-1 to TRBJ1-4, with a weak D call TRBD1 (5 bases). Germline V CDR1 and CDR2: SGHRS, YFSETQ. Trimming left V 0 bases short and J 5 bases short, with 14 bases between. The CDR3 sequence is 16 residues long. CDR3 sequence: CASSLGQSSGNEKLFF. As DNA, the CDR3 is TGCGCCAGCAGCTTGGGACAGTCCTCGGGAAATGAAAAACTGTTTTTT.

This clonotype was counted between two and nine times. V is TRBV6-5 and J is TRBJ1-2; D is uncertain. Germline V gives CDR1 MNHEY, CDR2 SVGAGI. Trimming shortened V by 6 bases and J by 4 bases, and 12 bases separated the two germline ends. CDR3 length: 13 amino acids. This CDR3 is CASSPDGPYGYTF. The CDR3, as DNA: TGTGCCAGCAGCCCCGACGGACCCTATGGCTACACCTTC.

This sequence joins TRBV6-5 and TRBJ2-2; TRBD1 might be the D (5 bases). The CDR3 runs 14 residues. The germline gives CDR1 MNHEY, CDR2 SVGAGI. The V end was cut by 8 bases, the J end by 6 bases, with 16 bases between. The CDR3 here is CASRPQGAPGELFF. The CDR3 DNA sequence: TGTGCCAGCCGACCCCAAGGGGCGCCCGGGGAGCTGTTTTTT.

As regards this clonotype: One end of the junction fails to match germline, which may point to a read error. The chain has TRBV12-5 and TRBJ2-5; TRBD2 is a possible D gene (6 bases). CDR1 is LGHNT and CDR2 is FRNRAP in the germline V gene. The CDR3 runs to 15 residues. This CDR3 reads CASASGRGYQETQYF. The CDR3 DNA sequence: TGTGCCAGTGCCTCGGGCCGGGGGTACCAAGAGACCCAGTACTTC.

The chain has TRBV7-2 and TRBJ2-3, with TRBD2 matching 11 bases. The CDR3 is 17 amino acids. The V and J ends lost 0 bases and 14 bases, in that order; junction bases with no gene match: 16. Germline V gene data show CDR1 as SGHTA and CDR2 as FQGNSA. CDR3 nucleotide sequence: TGTGCCAGCAGCTTAGCCGGGACTAGCGGAGGGATCAGATACGCGTATTTT. The encoded protein is CASSLAGTSGGIRYAYF.

The V call is TRBV20-1, the J call TRBJ2-7; D may be TRBD1 (6 bases). This CDR3 has 15 residues. Germline CDR1 is DFQATT and CDR2 is SNEGSKA (reference sequence). The V gene lost 3 bases and the J gene lost 0 bases, with 15 bases spanning the gap. The CDR3 DNA is TGCAGTGCTAGCCCCACCAGAGGGGGCTCCTACGAGCAGTACTTC. This sequence encodes CSASPTRGGSYEQYF.

The chain couples TRBV24-1 to TRBJ1-1; 10 bases match TRBD1. V shed 4 bases and J 6 bases; nucleotides not matched to a gene: 4. The germline gives CDR1 KGHDR, CDR2 SFDVKD. CDR3 size: 14 residues. The CDR3: CATSDRGTGAEAFF. For the CDR3, the DNA is TGTGCCACCAGTGACCGGGGGACAGGGGCTGAAGCTTTCTTT.

The V call is TRBV6-4, the J call TRBJ2-6, with D possibly being TRBD2 (5 bases). Germline V gene sequence: CDR1 MRHNA, CDR2 SNTAGT. The CDR3 totals 16 residues. V was pared by 0 bases and J by 3 bases, with 9 bases between. The CDR3, as DNA: TGTGCCAGCAGTGACTCGAGTGGAGGTGGGGCCAACGTCCTGACTTTC. As protein: CASSDSSGGGANVLTF.

V and J are TRBV6-7 and TRBJ2-7; 7 bases are a match to TRBD2. TRBV6-7 is filed as an ORF, its function uncertain. There are 17 residues in the CDR3. Trimming at V came to 2 bases and at J to 6 bases, leaving 16 bases not matched to a gene. CDR3 coding DNA: TGTGCCAGCAGTTACCCAACTAGCGAGATGCTCTCTTGCGAGCAGTACTTC. It is translated as CASSYPTSEMLSCEQYF.

CDR3 DNA sequence: TGTGCCAGCACTCGGGACCCAGCCTACGAGCAGTACTTC. Translated, it gives CASTRDPAYEQYF. The chain combines TRBV2 with TRBJ2-4, with D tentatively TRBD1 or TRBD2 (5 bases each). The J call is doubtful: the DNA matches TRBJ2-7 better. The CDR3 loop spans 13 amino acids. Germline V CDR1 and CDR2: SNHLY, FYNNEI.